The 10 T cell receptor beta chains in this list originate from one sample, sequenced in a study of cytomegalovirus exposure and HLA in healthy donors. The PCR ran on 60 Vbeta and 13 Jbeta primers. Using immunoSEQ multiplex PCR, the repertoire was profiled, and TCRdb retains in-frame clones only, with some absent. The table records 35,000 to 55,000 clones, around three quarters of them present only once. What was sequenced was PBMCs. The receptors stem from a young man in good health and CMV-seronegative.

V and J are TRBV7-2 and TRBJ2-4; D gene uncertain. Deletions cut 6 bases from V and 6 bases from J, with 12 bases between. The CDR3 covers 13 residues. The germline CDR1 and CDR2 sequences are SGHTA and FQGNSA. The CDR3 DNA reads TGTGCCAGCAGAGAGTATAACGGAAACATTCAGTACTTC. Encoded protein: CASREYNGNIQYF.

This chain uses TRBV10-2 with TRBJ2-7, with D perhaps matching TRBD2 (6 bases). Looked up from germline, CDR1 is WSHSY and CDR2 is SAAADI. V was cut by 6 bases and J by 10 bases, with 16 bases left in between. The CDR3 extends over 12 amino acids. The CDR3 DNA reads TGCGCCAGCAGCCCCTCGGACTATCAACAGTACTTC. This encodes CASSPSDYQQYF.

The rearrangement joins TRBV7-9 to TRBJ2-1; weak D call: TRBD2 (5 bases). Germline loops: CDR1 SEHNR, CDR2 FQNEAQ (reference sequence). The CDR3 is 12 residues long. Between the trimmed V and J ends, which lost 5 bases and 10 bases, there was a span of 12 bases. CDR3 sequence reads: CASSTRREEQFF. The CDR3 DNA sequence: TGTGCCAGCAGCACCCGAAGGGAGGAGCAGTTCTTC.

The rearrangement uses TRBV6-6 and TRBJ1-1; no definite D call. The ends were cut back, 0 bases at V and 1 base at J, with 9 bases in the middle. Germline CDR1 MNHNY, CDR2 SVGAGI (reference sequence). This CDR3 has 15 residues. The CDR3 protein is CASSYSLSPNTEAFF. CDR3 nucleotide sequence: TGTGCCAGCAGTTACTCGCTTAGCCCGAACACTGAAGCTTTCTTT.

The chain uses TRBV27 and TRBJ2-3; D may be TRBD2 (5 bases). Germline V gives CDR1 MNHEY, CDR2 SMNVEV (reference sequence). The CDR3 extends over 14 amino acids. Trimming removed 6 bases at V and 5 bases at J, with 15 bases between. The chain's CDR3 is CASRPLRDVDTQYF. CDR3 coding DNA: TGTGCCAGCAGGCCACTCCGGGATGTAGATACGCAGTATTTT.

The rearrangement links TRBV27 to TRBJ2-3; TRBD1 matches at 10 bases. CDR3 length: 17 residues. Losses at the gene ends were 6 bases for V and 0 bases for J; bases not matched to a gene: 9. Looked up from germline, CDR1 is MNHEY and CDR2 is SMNVEV (reference sequence). The CDR3: CASRRTGGLRSTDTQYF. As DNA, the CDR3 is TGTGCCAGCAGACGGACAGGGGGGCTTCGGAGCACAGATACGCAGTATTTT.

A word on this clone: Compared with germline, one end of the junction differs, possibly owing to a read error. V and J are TRBV7-9 and TRBJ2-7, with TRBD2 matching 7 bases. The CDR3 contains 17 residues. Germline CDR1 and CDR2: SEHNR and FQNEAQ (reference sequence). CDR3 residues: CSSSLAGGTVFPYEQYF. The CDR3 bases are TGTTCCAGCAGCTTAGCGGGCGGGACGGTTTTCCCCTACGAGCAGTACTTC.

The V call is TRBV6-1, the J call TRBJ2-7; 8 nucleotides agree with TRBD2. CDR1 is MNHNS and CDR2 is SASEGT in the germline V gene. The CDR3 is made up of 16 amino acids. After removal of 2 bases from V and 7 bases from J, the junction contained 13 bases not matched to a gene. CDR3 nucleotides: TGTGCCAGCAGTGAATTGGTGTCTAGCGGGCTTGTGGAGCAGTACTTC. It yields the protein CASSELVSSGLVEQYF.

The chain recombines TRBV9 with TRBJ2-7; TRBD2 matches 8 bases. Germline V lookup: CDR1 SGDLS, CDR2 YYNGEE. Germline trimming cut 4 bases from V and 5 bases from J; bases unmatched to any gene: 11. This CDR3 comprises 15 residues. The CDR3 protein is CASSSRAGVGHEQYF. CDR3 nucleotide sequence: TGTGCCAGCAGCTCTAGAGCGGGAGTGGGCCACGAGCAGTACTTC. The full variable domain, rest sourced from reference TRBV9 and TRBJ2-7, is DSGVTQTPKHLITATGQRVTLRCSPRSGDLSVYWYQQSLDQGLQFLIQYYNGEERAKGNILERFSAQQFPDLHSELNLSSLELGDSALYFCASSSRAGVGHEQYFGPGTRLTVT.

The count of this clone is one. This chain uses TRBV10-2 with TRBJ2-5, with TRBD2 as a possible D gene (5 bases). Judging by the DNA end, TRBJ2-7 fits better; the J call may be wrong. Germline V CDR1 and CDR2: WSHSY, SAAADI. CDR3 length: 15 residues. The CDR3 region has the DNA TGCGCCAGCAGTGAGTGGAGCGGTAAGGTCTACGAGCAGTACTTC. It codes for CASSEWSGKVYEQYF.